This T cell receptor beta chain is drawn from a study of blood T cell repertoires in COVID-19. Study at large: The study drew acute and convalescent COVID-19 samples from the United States, Italy and Spain. The analysed material was cDNA or gDNA that came from T cells, B-cell-depleted T cells, or PBMCs.

In the authors' methods: How many nucleated cells were present was estimated from reference gene primer amplification. Method: immunoSEQ multiplex PCR; TCRdb's copy keeps in-frame clones and lacks some. The V and J calls and clone size are taken from that table; D and trimming were inferred from the DNA. The sample shows around 310,000 clones, 90% of them seen only once. V was cut by 5 bases and J by 0 bases, with 7 bases left in between. CDR3 length: 13 amino acids. Germline CDR1 MNHNY, CDR2 SVGAGI (reference sequence). During active infection, Seattle patients enrolled and were then monitored through disease.

The chain recombines TRBV6-6 with TRBJ1-2, with D possibly TRBD1 on 6 matching bases. The sequenced sample was peripheral blood. This TCR was recovered from a woman aged 40-49 years with COVID-19, enrolled during active disease. Here the CDR3 reads CASSRTANYGYTF. In nucleotides, the CDR3 is TGTGCCAGCAGTAGGACAGCTAACTATGGCTACACCTTC.